This passage covers 9 T cell receptor beta chains from one sample sequenced in a study of shared clonotypes between healthy human individuals. The protocol was immunoSEQ multiplex PCR, while the TCRdb copy is restricted to in-frame clones and leaves out a portion. This repertoire shows approximately 100,000 clones, 67% found once; its top ten account for more than 20%. The sample was memory CD8+ T cells sorted from blood. Subset of the sample: CD45RO+ cells pooled with CCR7-negative TemRA cells. These receptors were obtained from a woman in her 30s in good health.

This clone has just one count. The identical CDR3 is also encoded by other nucleotide sequences in the sample. The V and J genes are TRBV28 and TRBJ1-1, with D possibly matching TRBD1 (5 bases). Germline-derived CDR1 and CDR2 are MDHEN and SYDVKM. The CDR3 loop spans 17 amino acids. The germline V and J ends were trimmed by 4 bases and 0 bases, with 18 bases remaining between them. CDR3 sequence: CASSSLGGGVMNTEAFF. In nucleotides, the CDR3 is TGTGCCAGCAGTTCCCTCGGGGGAGGGGTTATGAACACTGAAGCTTTCTTT.

The chain uses TRBV28 and TRBJ2-7; D tentatively reads TRBD1 or TRBD2 (6 bases each). V lost 6 bases and J 4 bases, leaving 19 bases between the germline ends. Germline CDR1 MDHEN, CDR2 SYDVKM. CDR3 length: 15 residues. CDR3 nucleotides: TGTGCCAGCAGCCTCGGGGGAGCCAGGGGATACGAGCAGTACTTC. It codes for CASSLGGARGYEQYF.

This chain connects TRBV27 to TRBJ2-7; 12 bases agree with TRBD2. The CDR3 runs 14 residues. Trimming at V came to 2 bases and at J to 4 bases, leaving 0 bases not matched to a gene. The germline CDR1 and CDR2 sequences are MNHEY and SMNVEV (reference sequence). The CDR3, as DNA: TGTGCCAGCAGTTTACTAGCGGGAGGGTACGAGCAGTACTTC. It translates to CASSLLAGGYEQYF.

This clone was picked up a small number of times. This chain links TRBV10-3 with TRBJ1-4, with TRBD1 as a possible D gene (5 bases). The CDR3 has 12 amino acids. Trimming took 5 bases from V and 8 from J, leaving 9 bases between them. Germline CDR1 ENHRY, CDR2 SYGVKD. The CDR3 is CAISQGREKLFF. The CDR3 bases are TGTGCCATCAGTCAGGGCCGGGAAAAACTGTTTTTT.

V is TRBV19 and J is TRBJ1-5; a weak D match, TRBD1 (6 bases). CDR1 is LNHDA, CDR2 SQIVND, per germline (reference sequence). Between the trimmed V and J ends, which lost 4 bases and 0 bases, there was a span of 13 bases. The CDR3 is 16 residues long. CDR3 amino acids: CASSTWTEPSNQPQHF. CDR3 nucleotides: TGTGCCAGTAGTACTTGGACAGAGCCTAGCAATCAGCCCCAGCATTTT.

The V call is TRBV5-6, the J call TRBJ2-7; D is ambiguous. CDR3 length: 16 residues. Per the germline V gene, CDR1 is SGHDT and CDR2 is YYEEEE. Trimming took off 0 bases at V and 1 base at J, with 14 bases between the two ends. CDR3: CASSLVAPPRSYEQYF. CDR3 in DNA: TGTGCCAGCAGCTTGGTTGCACCGCCTAGATCCTACGAGCAGTACTTC.

The chain employs TRBV7-8 and TRBJ1-2, with 8 bases that match TRBD1. Germline CDR1 is SGHVS and CDR2 is FQNEAQ. The CDR3 is made up of 16 amino acids. The V gene end was trimmed by 5 bases and the J gene end by 3 bases; junction bases not matched to a gene: 11. Written as DNA, the CDR3 is TGTGCCAGCAGCCGAGGACAGGGAGTTATTGACTATGGCTACACCTTC. Amino acids: CASSRGQGVIDYGYTF.

V and J are TRBV11-2 and TRBJ2-2; D might be TRBD1 or TRBD2, each matching 5 bases. The CDR3 runs to 13 residues. Trimming removed 1 base from V and 6 bases from J, with 6 bases in between. CDR1 is SGHAT, CDR2 FQNNGV, per germline. DNA of the CDR3: TGTGCCAGCAGCTTAGTGGGGGCCGGGGAGCTGTTTTTT. This gives the protein CASSLVGAGELFF.

The CDR3 protein is CASSQRETNEQFF. The CDR3 region has the DNA TGCGCCAGCAGTCAGCGGGAGACCAATGAGCAGTTCTTC. This rearrangement joins TRBV10-2 to TRBJ2-1; 8 nucleotides line up with TRBD2. This CDR3 contains 13 residues. V lost 5 bases and J lost 6; bases outside the gene matches: 3. Germline CDR1 reads WSHSY; CDR2 reads SAAADI.